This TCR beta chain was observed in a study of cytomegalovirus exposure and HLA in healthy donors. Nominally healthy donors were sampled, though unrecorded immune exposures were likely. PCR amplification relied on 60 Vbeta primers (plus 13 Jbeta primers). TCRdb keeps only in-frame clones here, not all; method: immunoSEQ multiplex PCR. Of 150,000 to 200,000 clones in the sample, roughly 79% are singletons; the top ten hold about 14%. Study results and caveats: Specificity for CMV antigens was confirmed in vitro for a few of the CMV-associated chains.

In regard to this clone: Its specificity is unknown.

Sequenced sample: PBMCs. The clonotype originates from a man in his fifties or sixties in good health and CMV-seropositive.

The CDR3 nucleotides read TGCGCCACACGGGACACCCAAACCTCTAACTATGGCTACACCTTC. It specifies CATRDTQTSNYGYTF. This sequence joins TRBV10-2 and TRBJ1-2, with D maybe TRBD1 (6 bases). The V end lost 10 bases, the J end lost 0 bases, and 18 bases lay between the germline ends. CDR3 length: 15 amino acids. The germline CDR1 and CDR2 sequences are WSHSY and SAAADI.